Following are 4 T cell receptor beta chains from one sample sequenced in a study of post-analysis software for immune sequencing data. Study findings and constraints: In patients, roughly 5 TRBV segments were more frequent than in controls, with TRBV5-6, TRBV5-1 and TRBV20-1 among them.

Unique molecular identifiers had been added to the TCR beta cDNA libraries. TCRdb ran MiXCR on the PCR reads and lists one entry per CDR3 protein. The sample has 350,000 to 450,000 distinct CDR3 sequences; roughly 30% are singletons. Their antigens are not known. Source material: blood. Source of these receptors: a girl aged 10 to 17 with multiple sclerosis.

This clonotype was seen a handful of times. The chain recombines TRBV5-1 with TRBJ2-4; D is ambiguous. TRBJ2-7 explains the end of the DNA better; the J call may be wrong. The CDR3 has 15 amino acids. Germline lookup yields CDR1 SGHRS and CDR2 YFSETQ. Written as DNA, the CDR3 is TGCGCCAGCAGCTTGGCACTACACGGAACCTACGAGCAGTACTTC. The encoded protein is CASSLALHGTYEQYF.

The chain employs TRBV12-5 and TRBJ2-4, with D maybe TRBD1 (5 bases). The CDR3 is 15 residues long. The V end was cut by 3 bases, the J end by 1 base, with 10 bases between. Germline-derived CDR1 and CDR2 are LGHNT and FRNRAP. CDR3 amino acids: CASGFNPGAKNIQYF. CDR3 sequence (DNA): TGTGCTAGTGGTTTTAATCCAGGGGCCAAAAACATTCAGTACTTC.

This clonotype was seen only a few times. The chain carries TRBV12-3 or TRBV12-4 and TRBJ2-3; TRBD2 matches 9 bases. The CDR3 covers 17 residues. V dropped 4 bases and J dropped 2; count of bases not matched to a gene: 10. The CDR3 loop is CASSSPSLAGITDTQYF. In DNA, the CDR3 is TGTGCCAGCAGTTCCCCCTCGCTAGCGGGGATCACAGATACGCAGTATTTT.

The chain carries TRBV5-1 and TRBJ1-5, with D tentatively TRBD1 (6 bases). The CDR3 covers 15 residues. Looked up from germline, CDR1 is SGHRS and CDR2 is YFSETQ. Trimming left V 2 bases short and J 0 bases short, with 9 bases between. The CDR3 is CASSLTGTSNQPQHF. In DNA, the CDR3 is TGCGCCAGCAGCTTAACAGGGACTAGCAATCAGCCCCAGCATTTT.